The 24 T cell receptor beta chains reported below all come from one sample, sequenced in a study of control samples from healthy donors and cancer patients. Sequencing was performed with immunoSEQ multiplex PCR; in TCRdb, only in-frame clones are kept and a portion is missing. The table has roughly 100,000 clones, about 88% seen once. Sequencing was performed on blood. The receptors originated from a woman aged 45-60 years in good health.

The chain links TRBV9 to TRBJ2-7, with D perhaps TRBD2 (6 bases). The CDR3 runs to 14 residues. Germline V gene lookup returns CDR1 SGDLS and CDR2 YYNGEE. V shed 4 bases and J shed 3 bases, with 14 bases lying between them. CDR3: CASSPGTFGYEQYF. The CDR3 nucleotides are TGTGCCAGCAGCCCCGGGACTTTTGGCTACGAGCAGTACTTC.

This chain connects TRBV12-3 or TRBV12-4 to TRBJ1-3, with D possibly being TRBD1 (6 bases). There are 13 residues in the CDR3. Trimming removed 5 bases at V and 4 bases at J, with 9 bases between. The CDR3 spells CASSQGTGNTIYF. The DNA of the CDR3 is TGTGCCAGCAGTCAGGGGACCGGAAACACCATATATTTT.

The rearrangement links TRBV28 to TRBJ2-7, with TRBD1 identical over 7 bases. After removal of 7 bases from V and 4 bases from J, the junction contained 10 bases not matched to a gene. From germline, CDR1 is MDHEN and CDR2 SYDVKM. CDR3 size: 14 residues. The CDR3 protein is CASTPGQVNYEQYF. DNA for the CDR3: TGTGCCAGCACCCCAGGACAGGTAAATTACGAGCAGTACTTC.

In nucleotides, the CDR3 is TGTGCCAGCAGCTTGGGAGGCAGCGGGGGCAACACCGGGGAGCTGTTTTTT. Its translation is CASSLGGSGGNTGELFF. The chain is built from TRBV5-4 and TRBJ2-2; TRBD2 matches 8 bases. After removal of 0 bases from V and 2 bases from J, the junction contained 6 bases not matched to a gene. The CDR3 runs 17 residues. Germline loops: CDR1 SGHNT, CDR2 YYREEE (reference sequence).

The chain has TRBV7-6 and TRBJ2-2; 8 bases are a match to TRBD2. Trimming cost V 5 bases and J 4 bases; bases outside gene matches: 9. CDR1 is SGHVS and CDR2 is FNYEAQ in the germline V gene. CDR3 size: 16 residues. The DNA for the CDR3 is TGTGCCAGCAGCCCAAGAGAGGCGGGAGGCACCGGGGAGCTGTTTTTT. It is translated as CASSPREAGGTGELFF.

The CDR3 region has the DNA TGTGCCAGCAGTTTAGGGACAGCGAATTCACCCCTCCACTTT. Protein product: CASSLGTANSPLHF. V usage is TRBV28 and J usage is TRBJ1-6, with 7 bases identical to TRBD1. Germline CDR1 and CDR2: MDHEN and SYDVKM. Germline trimming cut 2 bases from V and 7 bases from J; bases unmatched to any gene: 2. CDR3 length: 14 residues.

The chain has TRBV9 and TRBJ2-3, with D maybe TRBD1 (6 bases). This CDR3 comprises 16 residues. Trimming removed 3 bases from V and 0 bases from J, with 14 bases in between. Germline loops: CDR1 SGDLS, CDR2 YYNGEE. CDR3 DNA sequence: TGTGCCAGCAGCGGAAGGACAGCAAGGAGCACAGATACGCAGTATTTT. Its protein product is CASSGRTARSTDTQYF.

The chain recombines TRBV9 with TRBJ1-2, with D maybe TRBD1 (5 bases). This CDR3 has 12 amino acids. Germline loops: CDR1 SGDLS, CDR2 YYNGEE. V gave up 1 base and J gave up 4 bases, with 5 bases separating them. The CDR3 sequence: CASSVQGYGYTF. CDR3 nucleotide sequence: TGTGCCAGCAGCGTACAGGGCTATGGCTACACCTTC.

This sequence joins TRBV19 and TRBJ1-5; weak D call: TRBD1 (5 bases). Germline V CDR1 and CDR2: LNHDA, SQIVND (reference sequence). The length of the CDR3 is 17 residues. Trimming removed 11 bases from V and 5 bases from J, with 28 bases in between. The CDR3 DNA follows: TGTGCCTCCTACGCGGGGGAGGGTAGGGCGCTGGATCAGCCCCAGCATTTT. Translating gives CASYAGEGRALDQPQHF.

The chain joins TRBV7-9 to TRBJ1-3; D is possibly TRBD1 (5 bases). The germline V and J ends were trimmed by 3 bases and 0 bases, with 15 bases remaining between them. The CDR3 length is 17 residues. CDR1 is SEHNR, CDR2 FQNEAQ, per germline (reference sequence). This CDR3 is CASSFPGPPLSGNTIYF. The DNA of the CDR3 is TGTGCCAGCAGCTTCCCAGGGCCCCCCCTCTCTGGAAACACCATATATTTT.

The J gene is TRBJ2-5, the V gene TRBV19; D unclear. The CDR3 has 13 residues. Germline-derived CDR1 and CDR2 are LNHDA and SQIVND (reference sequence). Trimming removed 5 bases at V and 4 bases at J, with 11 bases between. CDR3 DNA sequence: TGTGCCAGTAGTCCAAGGTTTGGAGAGACCCAGTACTTC. It yields the protein CASSPRFGETQYF.

V usage is TRBV18 and J usage is TRBJ2-3; 10 nucleotides agree with TRBD2. Trimming cost V 6 bases and J 5 bases; bases outside gene matches: 5. CDR3 size: 14 residues. Germline CDR1 is KGHSH and CDR2 is LQKENI. The CDR3 DNA reads as TGTGCCAGCTCGCCCAGCGGGAGGGTAGATACGCAGTATTTT. This sequence encodes CASSPSGRVDTQYF.

There are a few counts of this clone. The CDR3 nucleotides read TGTGCCAGCAGTTTTAGGACAGAACTCTATGGCTACACCTTC. Protein product: CASSFRTELYGYTF. The chain carries TRBV5-4 and TRBJ1-2, with D possibly matching TRBD1 (6 bases). V was clipped by 5 bases and J by 4 bases, with 15 bases between them. There are 14 residues in the CDR3. Germline V gene lookup returns CDR1 SGHNT and CDR2 YYREEE (reference sequence).

This clone was detected once. The chain uses TRBV18 and TRBJ1-2; TRBD1 aligns across 7 bases. Trimming cost V 2 bases and J 8 bases; bases outside gene matches: 5. Germline CDR1 KGHSH, CDR2 LQKENI. The CDR3 covers 13 residues. Here the CDR3 reads CASSPRDSWGYTF. As DNA, the CDR3 is TGTGCCAGCTCACCAAGGGACAGCTGGGGCTACACCTTC.

CDR3 in DNA: TGTGCCAGCAGCCTTGCCGCCTGGGGACTGGCCTCCTACGAGCAGTACTTC. It is translated as CASSLAAWGLASYEQYF. The chain recombines TRBV11-3 with TRBJ2-7, with D possibly being TRBD2 (6 bases). V was clipped by 5 bases and J by 0 bases, with 20 bases between them. The CDR3 has 17 amino acids. Germline-derived CDR1 and CDR2 are SGHNT and YENEEA.

Comment on this clone: A read error may account for a junction end that differs from germline. This sequence joins TRBV15 and TRBJ2-1; perhaps TRBD2 as D (6 bases). The CDR3 loop spans 17 amino acids. CDR1 is LNHNV and CDR2 is YYDKDF in the germline V gene (reference sequence). The chain's CDR3 is CATSRDATGDPENEQFF. The CDR3 DNA follows: TGTGCCACCAGCCGAGATGCGACGGGAGACCCAGAGAATGAGCAGTTCTTC.

Worth noting for this clone: Other DNA sequences in the same sample also yield this CDR3. J is TRBJ2-7 and V is TRBV6-5; 7 positions match TRBD1. Trimming cost V 4 bases and J 0 bases; bases outside gene matches: 6. The CDR3 spans 15 residues. Germline values: CDR1 MNHEY, CDR2 SVGAGI. Here the CDR3 reads CASSSSGTVSYEQYF. The CDR3 region has the DNA TGTGCCAGCAGTTCGTCCGGGACAGTCTCCTACGAGCAGTACTTC.

The chain's CDR3 is CASSYSGMTNYGYTF. The CDR3 DNA is TGTGCCAGCAGTTACTCGGGGATGACTAACTATGGCTACACCTTC. The chain has TRBV6-6 and TRBJ1-2; no clear D gene. The V end was cut by 0 bases, the J end by 0 bases, with 8 bases between. Germline V gene lookup returns CDR1 MNHNY and CDR2 SVGAGI (reference sequence). This CDR3 region has 15 residues.

The V gene is TRBV6-5, the J gene TRBJ1-2; perhaps TRBD1 as D (5 bases). The V end was cut by 5 bases, the J end by 2 bases, with 15 bases between. There are 15 residues in the CDR3. Germline V gene data show CDR1 as MNHEY and CDR2 as SVGAGI. CDR3 sequence: CASSLDRPSNYGYTF. The CDR3 DNA reads as TGTGCCAGCAGTCTTGACAGACCTTCCAACTATGGCTACACCTTC.

The gene calls are TRBV12-5 and TRBJ1-4; D unclear. V was trimmed by 4 bases and J by 0 bases, leaving 9 bases between them. Germline CDR1 and CDR2: LGHNT and FRNRAP. The CDR3 extends over 15 amino acids. CDR3 nucleotides: TGTGCTAGTGGTTATGGCTTCTCAACTAATGAAAAACTGTTTTTT. As protein: CASGYGFSTNEKLFF.

This clone was detected once. The rearrangement joins TRBV11-2 to TRBJ2-1; 8 bases map to TRBD2. J was trimmed by 8 bases and V by 5 bases; bases with no gene match: 11. The V gene's germline CDR1 is SGHAT and CDR2 FQNNGV. CDR3 length: 15 residues. The CDR3 DNA reads as TGTGCCAGCAGCCCACACAGAGCGGGAGTGGATGAGCAGTTCTTC. Residues: CASSPHRAGVDEQFF.

This clone came up once. This rearrangement joins TRBV28 to TRBJ2-2; D not resolved. The V and J ends lost 2 bases and 7 bases respectively, with 14 bases between them. The length of the CDR3 is 15 residues. Germline values: CDR1 MDHEN, CDR2 SYDVKM. CDR3 sequence: CASSLIPLVGGELFF. The CDR3 region has the DNA TGTGCCAGCAGTTTAATTCCCCTCGTGGGCGGGGAGCTGTTTTTT.

This clone was detected once. This chain joins TRBV4-1 and TRBJ1-1, with D hard to call. Germline assignment: CDR1 MGHRA and CDR2 YSYEKL. The ends were cut back, 0 bases at V and 4 bases at J, with 9 bases in the middle. The CDR3 has 14 residues. The chain's CDR3 is CASSQDTGVTEAFF. The CDR3 DNA reads as TGCGCCAGCAGCCAAGATACCGGCGTCACTGAAGCTTTCTTT.

The chain recombines TRBV5-1 with TRBJ1-2; TRBD1 agrees at 12 bases. V was clipped by 4 bases and J by 7 bases; unmatched bases: 5. The germline V gene has CDR1 SGHRS and CDR2 YFSETQ. The CDR3 extends over 14 amino acids. DNA of the CDR3: TGCGCCAGCAGCACGGGACAGGGGGCGCCTGGCTACACCTTC. It translates to CASSTGQGAPGYTF.